This T cell receptor beta chain comes out of a study of early T cells in non-severe SARS-CoV-2 infection (dated by TCRdb to about 2021). Context from the whole study: Bulk RNA from unsorted whole blood was used for TCR sequencing, so alpha and beta chains could not be paired. General findings and caveats noted by the study authors: VDJdb matching was skewed toward anti-spike CD8 responses, so virus-specific expansions were likely underestimated and private and CD4 specificities were missed.

The study was a case-control design nested within a healthcare worker cohort in London, UK, with weekly nasopharyngeal swab PCR tests and blood sampling. Healthcare workers were enrolled in the week of the UK lockdown, from 23 to 31 March 2020, and were followed every week for up to roughly 16 weeks. Receptor amplification or capture employed 5' RACE. Sequencing relied on a NextSeq 500. The TCR library protocol attached unique molecular identifiers to individual cDNA molecules to correct for sequencing error and PCR bias. Both TCR alpha and beta chains were sequenced, and tight co-correlation was observed between alpha and beta sequence abundances in each sample. In the paper's pipeline: V gene, J gene and CDR3 annotation of TCR sequences was performed with Decombinator V4. TCRs were defined as expanded if a significant change between any two time points was detected under a Poisson model with p below 0.0001. TCR abundances were normalised to the total number of TCRs sequenced in each sample and reported as counts per million. MAIT TCRs were defined by TRAV1-2 paired with TRAJ12, TRAJ20 or TRAJ33, and iNKT TCRs by TRAV10 paired with TRAJ18. VDJdb, accessed 1 November 2021, was searched for CMV, EBV and SARS-CoV-2 annotated TCRs, with TCRs annotated for multiple antigens excluded. TCRdb trimmed public reads at Q25 via fastp, called clones via MiXCR and kept in-frame beta chains. Every entry covers one CDR3 protein and lists the most common genes and DNA from its rows. TCRdb's processing, not the study's, gives the V and J calls here. This sample lists about 77,000 distinct CDR3 sequences; roughly a sixth were detected once. In total, the top ten clones hold less than 3.5% of the sample.

V is pruned by 4 bases and J by 6 bases, leaving 0 bases of the junction without a gene match. As encoded in the germline V gene (reference sequence), CDR1 is MNHEY while CDR2 is SMNVEV. Its CDR3 holds 13 amino acids, cysteine through phenylalanine. The read is trimmed to its CDR3 DNA, 39 bases read in frame from base 1. This clonotype has a handful of counts. Its antigen remains undetermined. Base qualities are not at hand, and no much larger clone is one base apart. The clonotype comes from an adult who was a healthcare worker with PCR-confirmed SARS-CoV-2 infection or an uninfected control (not recorded which). The sample consisted of whole blood. The chain was built from TRBV27 and TRBJ2-5; TRBD1 lines up with 12 middle nucleotides. The CDR3 here reads CASSWDRGQTQYF. DNA sequence: TGTGCCAGCAGTTGGGACAGGGGGCAGACCCAGTACTTC.